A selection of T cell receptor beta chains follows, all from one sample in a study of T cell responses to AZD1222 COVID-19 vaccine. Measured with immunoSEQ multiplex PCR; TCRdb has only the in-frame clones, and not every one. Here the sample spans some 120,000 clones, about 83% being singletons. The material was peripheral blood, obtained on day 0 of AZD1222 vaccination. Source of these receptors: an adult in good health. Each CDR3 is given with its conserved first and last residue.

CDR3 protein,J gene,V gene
CASSQEVGRGDEQYF,TRBJ2-7,TRBV4-3
CASSPGGKALEQFF,TRBJ2-1,TRBV7-2
CAWSAGLGNTEAFF,TRBJ1-1,TRBV30
CAISDRSRGPLADTQYF,TRBJ2-3,TRBV10-3
CAWSPDSNQPQHF,TRBJ1-5,TRBV30
CASSIPGLAGGINTGELFF,TRBJ2-2,TRBV19
CASSSAGLNTGELFF,TRBJ2-2,TRBV5-5
CASSQEGRVQFF,TRBJ2-1,TRBV3-1/TRBV3-2
CASSDLLTGGRAAGSTDTQYF,TRBJ2-3,TRBV2
CASSVVGGYGVTQYF,TRBJ2-5,TRBV9
CSVEGVGWFF,TRBJ2-1,TRBV20-1
CASKLGSTSYNEQFF,TRBJ2-1,TRBV7-9
CASSQGGNRELFF,TRBJ2-2,TRBV3-1/TRBV3-2
CARSSRRGVNSPLHF,TRBJ1-6,TRBV5-1
CASSLSGGKTDTQYF,TRBJ2-3,TRBV7-2
CATTPESSYEQYF,TRBJ2-7,TRBV6-6
CAWSVDSRNEKLFF,TRBJ1-4,TRBV30
CATYRGLLMNTEAFF,TRBJ1-1,TRBV24-1
CATSDSAGGTGNTIYF,TRBJ1-3,TRBV24-1
CASSRTPITREDEQFF,TRBJ2-1,TRBV3-1/TRBV3-2
CASSSGLGGNEQFF,TRBJ2-1,TRBV7-2
CASSPGGDQPQHF,TRBJ1-5,TRBV18
CASSVDNRLNYGYTF,TRBJ1-2,TRBV9
CASSVGARGYEQYF,TRBJ2-7,TRBV9
CASSRETGGNYGYTF,TRBJ1-2,TRBV4-3
CASSQQGARGPQHF,TRBJ1-5,TRBV6-6
CASSSRHRGRSSPLHF,TRBJ1-6,TRBV5-6
CASSLVKMGGILTRQFF,TRBJ2-1,TRBV28
CSAGGTGGKYEQYF,TRBJ2-7,TRBV29-1
CASSLDRGGWGETQYF,TRBJ2-5,TRBV7-2
CASSEYGRSEAFF,TRBJ1-1,TRBV25-1
CGSKVIQYF,TRBJ2-4,TRBV28
CASSSWGQGETQYF,TRBJ2-5,TRBV7-7
CASSESRGGRSSYEQYF,TRBJ2-7,TRBV6-1
CASKASGSFEQYF,TRBJ2-7,TRBV7-9
CASSPKWRDYGYTF,TRBJ1-2,TRBV3-1/TRBV3-2
CASRGLNTEAFF,TRBJ1-1,TRBV6-5
CASSPSTGELFF,TRBJ2-2,TRBV6-5
CASSVQETQYF,TRBJ2-5,TRBV18
CASSRGGVSRRELFF,TRBJ2-2,TRBV27
CASSYTGTGGTGELFF,TRBJ2-2,TRBV27
CASRPQDTTDTQYF,TRBJ2-3,TRBV28
CASSLASPGQGIPYEQYF,TRBJ2-7,TRBV5-6
CASSALGGSEQYF,TRBJ2-7,TRBV27
CASSTLRDPKDEQFF,TRBJ2-1,TRBV6-2/TRBV6-3
CASSKGGSPYNEQFF,TRBJ2-1,TRBV5-1
CASYYWGANEQFF,TRBJ2-1,TRBV12-3/TRBV12-4
CASSAAGIPNEKLFF,TRBJ1-4,TRBV5-5
CASSGGGEGQPQHF,TRBJ1-5,TRBV10-2
CASSLQGANYGYTF,TRBJ1-2,TRBV27